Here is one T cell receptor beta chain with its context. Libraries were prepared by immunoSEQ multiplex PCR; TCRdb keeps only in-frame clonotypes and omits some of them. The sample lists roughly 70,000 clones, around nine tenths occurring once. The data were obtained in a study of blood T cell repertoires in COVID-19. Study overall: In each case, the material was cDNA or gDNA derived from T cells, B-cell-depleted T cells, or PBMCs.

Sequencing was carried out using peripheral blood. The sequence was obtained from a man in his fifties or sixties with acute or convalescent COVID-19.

The CDR3 bases are TGTGCCAGCAGCCTCACCCCAGGGAACTATGGCTACACCTTC. Translated: CASSLTPGNYGYTF. The rearrangement uses TRBV7-6 and TRBJ1-2, with a possible D match to TRBD1 (5 bases). The CDR3 is 14 residues long. The V end lost 5 bases, the J end lost 2 bases, and 12 bases lay between the germline ends. Germline CDR1 is SGHVS and CDR2 is FNYEAQ.